Described below is a single T cell receptor (beta chain) sequence and its context. There are a few counts of this clonotype. This clone's antigen is unknown. No base-level quality is on record; no much larger clone is a single base apart. Every donor in the study was a healthy Caucasian. The twin cohort consisted of three pairs of female monozygotic twins, all aged about 18 to 30 years. CD4+ and CD8+ T cell populations were isolated with positive isolation kits from Invitrogen. V and J are trimmed by 8 bases and 4 bases, and the gene matches miss 10 bases of the junction. From the cysteine up to the phenylalanine, the CDR3 has a length of 15 residues. CDR3 DNA only is kept here, 45 bases in frame from base 1. Looking up the germline V gene yields CDR1 MNHNS and CDR2 SASEGT. This sample was taken from a study of identical twins (dated by TCRdb to 2016 to 2017). General notes on the study: To test whether fetal clonotypes persist, the study used deep sequencing on TCR alpha and beta repertoires from monozygotic twins, unrelated adults of various ages, and cord blood. To rule out contamination, the twin experiments were replicated at different times with different library preparation protocols.

Receptor amplification or capture employed 5' RACE. The sample was run on an Illumina HiSeq 2000. Template switching introduced a universal primer binding site; the final cDNA contained a unique molecular identifier, enabling accurate counting of TCR cDNA molecules. Specific primers in the conserved constant-segment region were used to synthesize first-strand cDNA for the TCR alpha and beta chains. To control for contamination, every cDNA library carried two barcodes: a SMART-Mk sample barcode plus Illumina barcodes. TruSeq adapter sequences, together with Illumina sample barcodes, were added in two successive PCR steps. The Illumina HiSeq platform was used with custom primers to sequence TCR alpha and beta cDNA libraries. Per the source publication's procedure: Raw reads were processed with MiGEC to extract unique molecular identifiers, and MiXCR was used to determine CDR3 positions. For each individual, recombination models were inferred using an EM algorithm with the repgenHMM and IGoR tools. Shared clonotype analysis was performed with the tcR package in R, normalizing sharing by the product of cloneset sizes. To study raw recombination without the effects of thymic and clonal selection, out-of-frame nonproductive sequences were analyzed. The raw public data were reprocessed by TCRdb itself: fastp quality trimming at Q25, MiXCR clonotype calling, in-frame beta chains only. Rows are unified per CDR3 protein, each entry keeping the most common DNA and genes. The V and J calls and clone size are TCRdb's, not the authors'. The sample contains 250,000 to 350,000 distinct CDR3 sequences, 8.5% to 9.5% of them found a single time. Jointly, the top ten make up 7% to 8.5% of the sample.

The paper as a whole reports these results and caveats: Compared with coincidental sharing between unrelated individuals, an excess of low generation-probability sequences was observed among out-of-frame TCR alpha sequences shared between twins. Invariant T cells such as MAIT and iNKT could partly confound zero-insertion analyses, although diverse VJ usage argued against such confounding for most clonotypes. Because the same donors could not be followed over many years, the conclusions relied on cross-sectional statistical analysis. Fewer insertions were carried by abundant cord blood beta clonotypes, a similar but weaker trend appeared in young adult naive repertoires, and no such trend appeared in memory repertoires. In monozygotic twins, out-of-frame TCR alpha sharing was systematically underestimated by recombination models, although the models agreed with sharing between unrelated individuals. In beta out-of-frame sequences, excess twin sharing was weaker, because having fewer shared sequences lowered the signal-to-noise ratio.

These same records also appear under a second study, on yellow fever vaccine responses in identical twins. Looking at the second paper: According to the authors, the vaccine-induced T cell response in identical twins seemed to be partly convergent and partly specific to each individual. In identical twins, the study followed T cell clones that responded to the vaccine with precision.

The receptor chain draws on TRBV6-1 and TRBJ2-5; TRBD1 lines up with 10 middle nucleotides. The sequenced sample was CD8+ T cells sorted from blood. This clonotype originated in a woman younger than 30 in good health. CDR3 region: CASRTRDRGVETQYF. The sequenced DNA is TGTGCCAGCCGGACCCGGGACAGGGGCGTAGAGACCCAGTACTTC.